This TCR beta chain was found in a study of T cell repertoires in cytomegalovirus infection. Turning to the study itself: CMV infection plus the matching HLA type was flagged by public TCR beta signatures.

Many counts were recorded for this clonotype. Its cognate antigen is unknown. V was shortened by 0 bases and J by 8 bases, with 10 bases between the two germline ends. The CDR3 loop spans 13 amino acids. The germline CDR1 and CDR2 sequences are DFQATT and SNEGSKA (reference sequence). Findings and limits, study-wide: The ex vivo response was dominated by HLA-C-restricted CMV-specific TCR beta clonotypes.

TCRdb re-analysed the reads in MiXCR, keeping a single row per CDR3 protein. The sample includes 80,000 to 95,000 distinct CDR3 sequences, about 31% seen only once; the top ten take around 68%. The origin of this receptor is a human donor in good health (CMV status not recorded). Some clones in this sample may be carry-over from other donors' samples. This chain joins TRBV20-1 and TRBJ1-4; tentative D call: TRBD1 (5 bases). The sample consisted of CD8+ T cells from cultured PBMCs, taken from culture after CMV antigen stimulation. The CDR3 here is CSARDFGDEKLFF. CDR3 DNA: TGCAGTGCTAGAGATTTCGGGGACGAAAAACTGTTTTTT.